What follows are 16 T cell receptor beta chains derived from one specimen sequenced in a study of metastatic and nonmetastatic thyroid tumors. MiXCR was used by TCRdb to re-call the PCR reads. The data contain more than 20,000 clones, around a fifth of them seen just once; the ten biggest clones take up about 12%. Before thyroid surgery, none of the patients had received any treatment. The sequenced sample was tumor tissue. These receptors were taken from a female donor with papillary thyroid cancer or a benign thyroid nodule (not recorded which). Some clones in this sample may be carry-over from other donors' samples.

This clone has more than one count but fewer than ten. This chain links TRBV24-1 with TRBJ1-1, with D tentatively TRBD1 (6 bases). V was shortened by 3 bases and J by 1 base, with 8 bases between the two germline ends. This CDR3 is built from 14 residues. CDR1 and CDR2 (germline): KGHDR, SFDVKD. In nucleotides, the CDR3 is TGTGCCACCAGTGATCACAGGGAGAACACTGAAGCTTTCTTT. Translation: CATSDHRENTEAFF.

The rearrangement uses TRBV5-1 and TRBJ1-4; unclear D gene. CDR1 is SGHRS and CDR2 is YFSETQ in the germline V gene. V lost 3 bases and J lost 0, with 9 bases in between. The CDR3 runs to 15 residues. The CDR3 coding sequence is TGCGCCAGCAGCTCCGGCCCAACAACTAATGAAAAACTGTTTTTT. This codes for CASSSGPTTNEKLFF.

The chain recombines TRBV6-2 or TRBV6-3 with TRBJ2-7; TRBD2 is a possible D gene (5 bases). The V gene's germline CDR1 is MNHEY and CDR2 SVGEGT. Trimming pared 5 bases from V and 2 bases from J, leaving 10 bases between. The CDR3 runs 13 residues. The CDR3 reads CASSRLSAYEQYF. The CDR3 bases are TGTGCCAGCAGTCGACTTAGCGCCTACGAGCAGTACTTC.

This clone was recorded at least ten times. V and J are TRBV2 and TRBJ1-5; weak D call: TRBD1 (5 bases). V lost 7 bases, J lost 8 bases, and 18 bases lay in between. The length of the CDR3 is 14 residues. CDR1 and CDR2 from the germline V gene are SNHLY and FYNNEI. CDR3 residues: CASTKTGPGEPQHF. The CDR3 DNA sequence: TGTGCCAGCACCAAAACAGGACCCGGGGAGCCCCAGCATTTT.

This clone was counted at least ten times. The chain recombines TRBV4-1 with TRBJ2-1; D is possibly TRBD2 (7 bases). CDR3 length equals 18 residues. The germline CDR1 and CDR2 sequences are MGHRA and YSYEKL. The V end lost 0 bases, the J end lost 5 bases, and 20 bases lay between the germline ends. The CDR3 bases are TGCGCCAGCAGCCAAGAGGGGGTAGGGGGAGGGCCGCACAATGAGCAGTTCTTC. It yields the protein CASSQEGVGGGPHNEQFF.

This clone was picked up many times. The chain has TRBV27 and TRBJ1-1; TRBD1 matches at 7 bases. Germline CDR1 reads MNHEY; CDR2 reads SMNVEV (reference sequence). Unmatched junction bases numbered 5, after V lost 6 bases and J lost 7 bases. The CDR3 length is 12 residues. CDR3 sequence: CASRTGTVEAFF. Here the CDR3 DNA reads TGTGCCAGCAGAACCGGGACAGTTGAAGCTTTCTTT.

V is TRBV11-1 and J is TRBJ2-3; 10 positions match TRBD2. Germline V lookup: CDR1 SGHAT, CDR2 FQDESV (reference sequence). This CDR3 spans 16 amino acids. V lost 5 bases to trimming and J lost 4 bases; unmatched junction nucleotides: 9. The CDR3 sequence: CASSPGLLAGADTQYF. The CDR3 nucleotides read TGTGCCAGCAGCCCGGGCCTCCTAGCGGGAGCAGATACGCAGTATTTT.

This clone was seen a handful of times. The J gene is TRBJ2-7, the V gene TRBV6-1; D might be TRBD2 (6 bases). Between the trimmed V and J ends, which lost 8 bases and 1 base, there was a span of 24 bases. There are 17 residues in the CDR3. CDR1 MNHNS and CDR2 SASEGT come from the germline V gene. For the CDR3, the DNA is TGTGCCAGCTATACGTCGGGAGTGATAGTAAGATCCTACGAGCAGTACTTC. Translating it yields CASYTSGVIVRSYEQYF.

This clone was seen a few times. The chain carries TRBV28 and TRBJ1-5; tentative D call: TRBD1 (6 bases). The germline gives CDR1 MDHEN, CDR2 SYDVKM. This CDR3 has 14 residues. Trimming took off 2 bases at V and 6 bases at J, with 11 bases between the two ends. The CDR3 nucleotides are TGTGCCAGCAGTTTACTCGGGGGCCGTCAGCCCCAGCATTTT. As protein: CASSLLGGRQPQHF.

The rearrangement uses TRBV7-6 and TRBJ2-6; the D gene could be TRBD1 or TRBD2 (5 bases each). Germline V lookup: CDR1 SGHVS, CDR2 FNYEAQ. Trimming left V 6 bases short and J 0 bases short, with 15 bases between. CDR3 length equals 17 residues. This chain's CDR3 is CASREGTESSGANVLTF. The CDR3, as DNA: TGTGCCAGCAGGGAAGGGACGGAAAGCTCTGGGGCCAACGTCCTGACTTTC. The whole variable domain, remainder taken from reference TRBV7-6 and TRBJ2-6, is GAGVSQSPRYKVTKRGQDVALRCDPISGHVSLYWYRQALGQGPEFLTYFNYEAQQDKSGLPNDRFSAERPEGSISTLTIQRTEQRDSAMYRCASREGTESSGANVLTFGAGSRLTVL.

The V and J genes are TRBV6-1 and TRBJ1-4; no firm D call. The V gene lost 6 bases and the J gene lost 10 bases, with 15 bases spanning the gap. The length of the CDR3 is 13 residues. Per the germline V gene, CDR1 is MNHNS and CDR2 is SASEGT. The CDR3 sequence is CASSPVEGVKLFF. The CDR3, as DNA: TGTGCCAGCAGCCCCGTGGAGGGCGTAAAACTGTTTTTT.

The sample holds a few counts of this clone. The chain has TRBV5-1 and TRBJ1-4; D perhaps matches TRBD1 (6 bases). Germline CDR1 is SGHRS and CDR2 is YFSETQ. The CDR3 length is 15 residues. Trimming removed 2 bases at V and 5 bases at J, with 13 bases between. The CDR3 bases are TGCGCCAGCAGCTTCTCGGGGGGGCGCAATGAAAAACTGTTTTTT. Residues: CASSFSGGRNEKLFF. The variable domain in full, with the rest retrieved from reference TRBV5-1 and TRBJ1-4, is KAGVTQTPRYLIKTRGQQVTLSCSPISGHRSVSWYQQTPGQGLQFLFEYFSETQRNKGNFPGRFSGRQFSNSRSEMNVSTLELGDSALYLCASSFSGGRNEKLFFGSGTQLSVL.

This clone is medium-sized in the sample. This chain links TRBV30 with TRBJ1-1, with D tentatively TRBD1 (6 bases). Germline CDR1 GTSNPN, CDR2 SVGIG (reference sequence). CDR3 length: 12 amino acids. The DNA of the CDR3 is TGTGCAAAGGCGGAGGGGGGCACTGAAGCTTTCTTT. Translated: CAKAEGGTEAFF.

This clone is termed medium-sized (0.01 to 0.1%). The chain employs TRBV11-3 and TRBJ2-7; 10 bases match TRBD1. The germline V gene has CDR1 SGHNT and CDR2 YENEEA. With 4 bases clipped from V and 2 bases from J, the junction kept 5 bases outside the gene matches. The CDR3 sequence is 15 residues long. CDR3 region: CASSSQGQGAYEQYF. The CDR3 DNA reads as TGTGCCAGCAGCTCGCAAGGACAGGGGGCCTACGAGCAGTACTTC. Looking up the rest from reference TRBV11-3 and TRBJ2-7 gives the full variable domain: EAGVVQSPRYKIIEKKQPVAFWCNPISGHNTLYWYLQNLGQGPELLIRYENEEAVDDSQLPKDRFSAERLKGVDSTLKIQPAELGDSAVYLCASSSQGQGAYEQYFGPGTRLTVT.

This clone was counted many times. The chain carries TRBV5-1 and TRBJ2-5; the D gene is possibly TRBD1 (5 bases). The germline gives CDR1 SGHRS, CDR2 YFSETQ. The CDR3 runs to 13 residues. With 4 bases removed from V and 2 bases from J, the gap between germline ends came to 9 bases. The chain's CDR3 is CASSVTVQETQYF. As DNA, the CDR3 is TGCGCCAGCAGCGTGACAGTACAAGAGACCCAGTACTTC.

Only a few counts were recorded for this clone. V gene TRBV6-1 combines with J gene TRBJ1-1, with D perhaps TRBD1 (5 bases). The CDR3 contains 13 residues. Per the germline V gene, CDR1 is MNHNS and CDR2 is SASEGT. The V and J ends lost 3 bases and 1 base respectively, with 6 bases between them. CDR3 protein: CASSDGQNTEAFF. In DNA form, the CDR3 reads TGTGCCAGCAGTGACGGACAGAACACTGAAGCTTTCTTT.